The clone carrying this TCR beta chain was seen more than once but under ten times. This entry is derived from a study of T cell repertoires in cytomegalovirus infection. Study-level background: Matching HLA type, along with CMV infection, was indicated by public TCR beta signatures.

TCRdb re-called the reads through MiXCR, storing one row per CDR3 protein. This repertoire shows 310,000 or so distinct CDR3 sequences, over 20% found once; its top ten account for approximately 15%. Trimming pared 1 base from V and 0 bases from J, leaving 7 bases between. The CDR3 is 14 amino acids. The clonotype originates from a human donor in good health (CMV status not recorded). Some clones in this sample may be carry-over from other donors' samples. V and J are TRBV12-3 or TRBV12-4 and TRBJ2-7; D not certain. The sequenced sample was PBMCs. The CDR3 is CASSLDEFSYEQYF. In nucleotides, the CDR3 is TGTGCCAGCAGTTTAGATGAATTCTCCTACGAGCAGTACTTC.